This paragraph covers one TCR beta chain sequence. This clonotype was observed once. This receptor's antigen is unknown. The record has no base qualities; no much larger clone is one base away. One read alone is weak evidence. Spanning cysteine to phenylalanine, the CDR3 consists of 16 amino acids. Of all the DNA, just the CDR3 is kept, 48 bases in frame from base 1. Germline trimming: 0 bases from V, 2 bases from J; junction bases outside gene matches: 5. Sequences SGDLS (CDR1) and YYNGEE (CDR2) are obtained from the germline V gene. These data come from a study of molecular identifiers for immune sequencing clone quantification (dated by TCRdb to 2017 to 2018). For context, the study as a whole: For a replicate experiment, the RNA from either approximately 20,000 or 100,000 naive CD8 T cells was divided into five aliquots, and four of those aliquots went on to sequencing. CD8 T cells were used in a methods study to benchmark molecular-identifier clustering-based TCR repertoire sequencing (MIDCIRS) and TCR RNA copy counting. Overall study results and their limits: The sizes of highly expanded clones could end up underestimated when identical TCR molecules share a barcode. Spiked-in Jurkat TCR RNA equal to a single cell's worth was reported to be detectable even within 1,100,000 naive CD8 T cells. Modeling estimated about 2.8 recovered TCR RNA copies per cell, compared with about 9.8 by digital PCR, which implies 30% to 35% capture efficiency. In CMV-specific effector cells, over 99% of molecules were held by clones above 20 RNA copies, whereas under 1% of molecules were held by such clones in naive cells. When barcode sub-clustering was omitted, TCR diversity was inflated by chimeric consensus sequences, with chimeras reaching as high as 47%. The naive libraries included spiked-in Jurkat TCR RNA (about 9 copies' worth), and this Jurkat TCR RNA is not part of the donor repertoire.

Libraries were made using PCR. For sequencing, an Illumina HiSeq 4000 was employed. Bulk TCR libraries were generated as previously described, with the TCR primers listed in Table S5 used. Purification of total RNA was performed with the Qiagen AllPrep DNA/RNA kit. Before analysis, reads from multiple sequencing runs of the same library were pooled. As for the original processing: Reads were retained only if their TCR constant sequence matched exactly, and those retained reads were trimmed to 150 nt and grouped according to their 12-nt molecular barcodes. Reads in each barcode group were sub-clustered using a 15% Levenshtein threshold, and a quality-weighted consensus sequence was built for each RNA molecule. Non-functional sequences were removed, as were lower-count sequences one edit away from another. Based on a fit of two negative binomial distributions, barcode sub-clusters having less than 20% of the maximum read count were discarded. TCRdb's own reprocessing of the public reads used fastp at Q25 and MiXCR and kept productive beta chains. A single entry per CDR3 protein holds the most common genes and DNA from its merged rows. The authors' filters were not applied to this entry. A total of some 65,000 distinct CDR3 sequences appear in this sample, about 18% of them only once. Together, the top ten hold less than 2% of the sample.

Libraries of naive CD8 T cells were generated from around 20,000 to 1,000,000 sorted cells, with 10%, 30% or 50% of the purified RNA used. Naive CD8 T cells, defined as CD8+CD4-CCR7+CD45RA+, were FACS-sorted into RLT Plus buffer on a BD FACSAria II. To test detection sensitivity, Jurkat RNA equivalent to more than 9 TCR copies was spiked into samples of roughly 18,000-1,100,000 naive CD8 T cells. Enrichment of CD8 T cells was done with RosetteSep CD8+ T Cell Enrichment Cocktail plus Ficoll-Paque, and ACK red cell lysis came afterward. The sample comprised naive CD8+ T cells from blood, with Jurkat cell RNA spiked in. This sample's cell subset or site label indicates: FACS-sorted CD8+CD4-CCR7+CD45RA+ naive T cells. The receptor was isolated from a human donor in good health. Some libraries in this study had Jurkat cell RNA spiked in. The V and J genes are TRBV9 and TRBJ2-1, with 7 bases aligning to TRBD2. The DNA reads TGTGCCAGCAGCGTAGAAAAGCGGGATGCCTACAATGAGCAGTTCTTC. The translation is CASSVEKRDAYNEQFF.